The 9 T cell receptor beta chains given below trace back to one sample, sequenced in a study of T cell responses to AZD1222 COVID-19 vaccine. Sequenced by immunoSEQ multiplex PCR; TCRdb stores in-frame clones only, minus some. The sample carries roughly 120,000 clones, about nine tenths recorded once. This material consisted of peripheral blood, taken 28 days after the second AZD1222 dose. The source of these receptors is an adult who received the AZD1222 COVID-19 vaccine.

This chain connects TRBV5-1 to TRBJ1-1; TRBD1 is a possible D gene (5 bases). Germline CDR1 and CDR2: SGHRS and YFSETQ. CDR3 size: 14 residues. V lost 3 bases and J lost 3, with 12 bases in between. The CDR3 spells CASSWGRRDTEAFF. The CDR3, as DNA: TGCGCCAGCAGCTGGGGCAGGAGGGACACTGAAGCTTTCTTT.

The rearrangement uses TRBV9 and TRBJ1-5, with TRBD1 as a possible D gene (5 bases). Germline V lookup: CDR1 SGDLS, CDR2 YYNGEE. Trimming shortened V by 7 bases and J by 7 bases, and 15 bases separated the two germline ends. There are 13 residues in the CDR3. CDR3 bases: TGTGCCAGCTCTTCAGGGTTAGAGCAGCCCCAGCATTTT. Translation gives CASSSGLEQPQHF.

The chain combines TRBV10-3 with TRBJ2-7, with D possibly matching TRBD1 (6 bases). V lost 2 bases and J 4 bases, leaving 9 bases between the germline ends. The CDR3 is 13 amino acids. The V gene's germline CDR1 is ENHRY and CDR2 SYGVKD. CDR3 nucleotides: TGTGCCATCAGTGAGGGGGGCGGATACGAGCAGTACTTC. As protein: CAISEGGGYEQYF.

The gene calls are TRBV7-2 and TRBJ1-1; D not certain. V was clipped by 5 bases and J by 4 bases, with 11 bases between them. The CDR3 totals 13 residues. CDR1 and CDR2 (germline): SGHTA, FQGNSA. CDR3 in DNA: TGTGCCAGCAGCATAACAATTCGCACTGAAGCTTTCTTT. This codes for CASSITIRTEAFF.

This clone showed up just once. This chain joins TRBV5-6 and TRBJ2-2; D possibly corresponds to TRBD2 (6 bases). Looked up from germline, CDR1 is SGHDT and CDR2 is YYEEEE. Trimming cost V 4 bases and J 3 bases, with 13 bases left between them. The CDR3 contains 15 residues. The CDR3 reads CASSRGGLYTGELFF. For the CDR3, the DNA is TGTGCCAGCAGCCGTGGGGGGTTGTACACCGGGGAGCTGTTTTTT.

CDR3 region: CASSRREGMNTEAFF. CDR3 sequence (DNA): TGTGCCAGCAGTAGGAGGGAGGGGATGAACACTGAAGCTTTCTTT. The gene calls are TRBV7-2 and TRBJ1-1; a possible D gene is TRBD1 (5 bases). The germline V and J ends were trimmed by 6 bases and 0 bases, with 14 bases remaining between them. CDR1 and CDR2 from the germline V gene are SGHTA and FQGNSA. The CDR3 sequence is 15 residues long.

The chain uses TRBV6-1 and TRBJ1-5; 10 bases agree with TRBD1. Germline V gives CDR1 MNHNS, CDR2 SASEGT. CDR3 length: 15 amino acids. V was pared by 1 base and J by 6 bases, with 3 bases of the junction left unmatched. CDR3 amino acids: CASSEVGTGVQPQHF. The CDR3 DNA reads TGTGCCAGCAGTGAAGTGGGGACAGGGGTTCAGCCCCAGCATTTT.

V usage is TRBV6-5 and J usage is TRBJ1-2; no reliable D call. The V end was cut by 6 bases, the J end by 3 bases, with 11 bases between. CDR3 length equals 13 residues. CDR1 MNHEY and CDR2 SVGAGI come from the germline V gene. The CDR3 nucleotides read TGTGCCAGCAGGGAGGGCTCCTACTATGGCTACACCTTC. It yields the protein CASREGSYYGYTF.

The chain has TRBV12-3 or TRBV12-4 and TRBJ2-3; D is ambiguous. Trimming pared 4 bases from V and 4 bases from J, leaving 3 bases between. The CDR3 covers 11 residues. This CDR3 reads CASSWSDTQYF. The CDR3 region has the DNA TGTGCCAGCAGTTGGTCAGATACGCAGTATTTT.